Presented here are 22 T cell receptor beta chains from one specimen sequenced in a study of T cells in Graves' hyperthyroidism and ophthalmopathy. Amplified TCR beta CDR3 regions derived from RNA transcripts. TCR CDR3 regions were first amplified by RT-PCR with HTBI primers. One entry per CDR3 protein results from TCRdb running MiXCR on the multiplex PCR reads. The table records around 720,000 distinct CDR3 sequences, roughly a third of them present only once. Specimen: blood. Source of these receptors: a woman between 40 and 55 years old with Graves' hyperthyroidism.

This chain connects TRBV2 to TRBJ1-5, with 8 bases aligning to TRBD1. This CDR3 has 18 amino acids. The V gene end was trimmed by 6 bases and the J gene end by 2 bases; junction bases not matched to a gene: 15. Germline V gene data show CDR1 as SNHLY and CDR2 as FYNNEI. The DNA for the CDR3 is TGTGCCAGCAGCCCCATTCGTTTGGAGGACAGGGGCAATCAGCCCCAGCATTTT. Translating it yields CASSPIRLEDRGNQPQHF.

The genes are TRBV29-1 and TRBJ1-4; D is unresolved. Per the germline V gene, CDR1 is SQVTM and CDR2 is ANQGSEA. V was clipped by 1 base and J by 5 bases, with 11 bases between them. This CDR3 has 14 residues. The CDR3 loop reads CSVEGVGGNEKLFF. The CDR3 DNA is TGCAGCGTTGAAGGGGTAGGAGGGAATGAAAAACTGTTTTTT. Using reference TRBV29-1 and TRBJ1-4 for the parts outside the CDR3, the full variable domain is SAVISQKPSRDICQRGTSLTIQCQVDSQVTMMFWYRQQPGQSLTLIATANQGSEATYESGFVIDKFPISRPNLTFSTLTVSNMSPEDSSIYLCSVEGVGGNEKLFFGSGTQLSVL.

The chain combines TRBV5-1 with TRBJ1-3; D gene ambiguous. Trimming left V 5 bases short and J 0 bases short, with 12 bases between. The CDR3 covers 15 residues. Looked up from germline, CDR1 is SGHRS and CDR2 is YFSETQ. The CDR3 spells CASRLGSTSGNTIYF. The CDR3 bases are TGCGCCAGCAGGCTTGGGAGCACCTCTGGAAACACCATATATTTT.

The chain uses TRBV7-2 and TRBJ2-2, with 12 nucleotides matching TRBD1. The CDR3 has 17 residues. V shed 5 bases, J shed 2 bases, and the junction held 6 bases outside the gene matches. CDR1 SGHTA and CDR2 FQGNSA come from the germline V gene. CDR3: CASSGGTGGVNTGELFF. In DNA, the CDR3 is TGTGCCAGCAGCGGGGGGACAGGGGGCGTAAACACCGGGGAGCTGTTTTTT.

The chain recombines TRBV4-1 with TRBJ2-7; D call uncertain. This CDR3 region has 12 residues. CDR1 MGHRA and CDR2 YSYEKL come from the germline V gene. V lost 3 bases, J lost 6 bases, and 9 bases lay in between. CDR3: CASSHQTREQYF. DNA of the CDR3: TGCGCCAGCAGCCACCAAACACGCGAGCAGTACTTC.

V and J are TRBV9 and TRBJ1-2; 11 bases are shared with TRBD1. The ends lost 4 bases at V and 0 bases at J; junction bases unmatched: 5. The CDR3 has 16 amino acids. Germline-derived CDR1 and CDR2 are SGDLS and YYNGEE. The CDR3 sequence: CASSTGQGAANYGYTF. The CDR3 DNA follows: TGTGCCAGCAGCACCGGACAGGGGGCTGCTAACTATGGCTACACCTTC.

This chain joins TRBV19 and TRBJ1-5; perhaps TRBD1 as D (5 bases). CDR1 and CDR2 from the germline V gene are LNHDA and SQIVND (reference sequence). V lost 1 base and J 4 bases, leaving 8 bases between the germline ends. This CDR3 has 14 residues. The CDR3 region has the DNA TGTGCCAGTAGTATAGGACAGCCGAATCAGCCCCAGCATTTT. Amino acids: CASSIGQPNQPQHF.

This clonotype was found many times. This chain connects TRBV5-6 to TRBJ1-6, with unresolved D. This CDR3 comprises 15 residues. Germline V gene data show CDR1 as SGHDT and CDR2 as YYEEEE. V lost 0 bases and J 5 bases, leaving 9 bases between the germline ends. The CDR3 protein is CASSLVGRNNSPLHF. The CDR3, as DNA: TGTGCCAGCAGCTTGGTTGGACGGAATAATTCACCCCTCCACTTT.

This clonotype was recorded at least ten times. J is TRBJ2-6 and V is TRBV4-3; D ambiguous. Germline V gene lookup returns CDR1 LGHNA and CDR2 YSLEER. The ends were cut back, 7 bases at V and 4 bases at J, with 8 bases in the middle. This CDR3 comprises 13 residues. The CDR3 loop reads CASKGYGANVLTF. The CDR3 region has the DNA TGCGCCAGCAAAGGGTACGGGGCCAACGTCCTGACTTTC.

This clonotype came up many times. This chain joins TRBV19 and TRBJ2-7; D assignment may be TRBD1 or TRBD2 (5 bases each). The CDR3 consists of 13 residues. V was shortened by 4 bases and J by 6 bases, with 13 bases between the two germline ends. In germline, CDR1 is LNHDA, CDR2 SQIVND (reference sequence). CDR3 region: CASSTSREREQYF. In DNA form, the CDR3 reads TGTGCCAGTAGTACTTCCAGGGAGCGCGAGCAGTACTTC.

At least ten counts were recorded for this clonotype. Germline is not matched at one junction end, which may reflect a read error. The V and J genes are TRBV7-7 and TRBJ2-5, with TRBD1 matching 9 bases. The germline V gene encodes CDR1 SSHAT and CDR2 FNYEAQ (reference sequence). This CDR3 comprises 14 residues. The DNA for the CDR3 is TGTGCTAGCAGCTTAATGACAGGGGGAGAGACCCAGTACTTC. Protein sequence: CASSLMTGGETQYF.

This clonotype was observed many times. The chain has TRBV10-3 and TRBJ2-7; no definite D call. This CDR3 has 12 amino acids. The V end was cut by 3 bases, the J end by 3 bases, with 6 bases between. CDR1 and CDR2 from the germline V gene are ENHRY and SYGVKD. The CDR3 nucleotides read TGTGCCATCAGTGAAGGGTTCTACGAGCAGTACTTC. It yields the protein CAISEGFYEQYF.

V and J are TRBV10-3 and TRBJ1-5; TRBD1 agrees at 11 bases. The CDR3 is 16 residues long. The V gene end was trimmed by 6 bases and the J gene end by 2 bases; junction bases not matched to a gene: 6. Looked up from germline, CDR1 is ENHRY and CDR2 is SYGVKD. The CDR3 sequence is CAISRTGGAGNQPQHF. The DNA for the CDR3 is TGTGCCATCAGCCGGACAGGGGGCGCGGGCAATCAGCCCCAGCATTTT.

The gene calls are TRBV5-5 and TRBJ1-2, with D perhaps matching TRBD1 (6 bases). V lost 1 base, J lost 7 bases, and 17 bases lay in between. The germline V gene encodes CDR1 SGHKS and CDR2 YYEKEE (reference sequence). This CDR3 region has 15 residues. CDR3 sequence: CASSLWMVGASGYTF. CDR3 coding DNA: TGTGCCAGCAGCTTGTGGATGGTGGGGGCCTCTGGCTACACCTTC.

This clonotype was recorded many times. The chain is built from TRBV25-1 and TRBJ1-2; the D is unclear. The CDR3 extends over 16 amino acids. The V end was cut by 2 bases, the J end by 2 bases, with 15 bases between. Germline CDR1 and CDR2: MGHDK and SYGVNS. CDR3 residues: CASSEPQFQGNYGYTF. CDR3 bases: TGTGCCAGCAGTGAACCCCAATTTCAAGGGAACTATGGCTACACCTTC.

This clonotype occurred many times. The chain combines TRBV2 with TRBJ2-7; weak D call: TRBD1 (5 bases). The CDR3 is 14 amino acids. The germline CDR1 and CDR2 sequences are SNHLY and FYNNEI. Trimming took off 7 bases at V and 0 bases at J, with 13 bases between the two ends. The CDR3 reads CASTGHPSSYEQYF. The CDR3 nucleotides read TGTGCCAGCACCGGACACCCGAGCTCCTACGAGCAGTACTTC.

V usage is TRBV20-1 and J usage is TRBJ2-5; possibly TRBD2 for D (6 bases). The CDR3 is 15 amino acids. V was clipped by 4 bases and J by 3 bases, with 18 bases between them. Germline V gene data show CDR1 as DFQATT and CDR2 as SNEGSKA (reference sequence). The CDR3 DNA sequence: TGCAGTGCTAATTCGGGATCCGCGGGGAAAGAGACCCAGTACTTC. Encoded protein: CSANSGSAGKETQYF.

The chain combines TRBV20-1 with TRBJ1-2; no clear D. The CDR3 totals 13 residues. Germline-derived CDR1 and CDR2 are DFQATT and SNEGSKA (reference sequence). The V end lost 6 bases, the J end lost 6 bases, and 17 bases lay between the germline ends. In DNA form, the CDR3 reads TGCAGTGCGCCTGACGCGATACTCCATGGCTACACCTTC. It codes for CSAPDAILHGYTF.

This chain connects TRBV15 to TRBJ2-3, with D uncertain. Germline V lookup: CDR1 LNHNV, CDR2 YYDKDF (reference sequence). This CDR3 is built from 13 residues. With 1 base removed from V and 4 bases from J, the gap between germline ends came to 6 bases. This chain's CDR3 is CATSRGQADTQYF. The CDR3 nucleotides read TGTGCCACCAGCAGAGGGCAGGCAGATACGCAGTATTTT.

This clonotype was seen at least ten times. The rearrangement uses TRBV19 and TRBJ2-6; D unresolved. V was cut by 1 base and J by 0 bases, with 10 bases left in between. The CDR3 is 17 residues long. CDR1 is LNHDA, CDR2 SQIVND, per germline (reference sequence). The DNA for the CDR3 is TGTGCCAGTAGTATAGGACGTTCGGTCTCTGGGGCCAACGTCCTGACTTTC. Translation gives CASSIGRSVSGANVLTF.

Remarks on this clonotype: With a much larger clone just one base away, this may be a read error. The chain has TRBV7-2 and TRBJ1-1; D is unclear. CDR1 is SGHTA and CDR2 is FQGNSA in the germline V gene. With 2 bases removed from V and 4 bases from J, the gap between germline ends came to 14 bases. The length of the CDR3 is 15 residues. In nucleotides, the CDR3 is TGTGCCAGCAGCTTAACTCAAGAGAGGTTCACTGAAGCTTTCTTT. Residues: CASSLTQERFTEAFF.

Notes on this clonotype: This may be a read error: a much more frequent sequence differs by one nucleotide. The chain carries TRBV12-3 or TRBV12-4 and TRBJ1-5; D is ambiguous. The CDR3 sequence is 15 residues long. The ends were cut back, 5 bases at V and 6 bases at J, with 17 bases in the middle. CDR3 sequence (DNA): TGTGCCAGCAGTGAAACGCATGGGGAGGGTCAGCCCCAGCATTTT. Translating it yields CASSETHGEGQPQHF.